This TCR beta chain comes out of a study of neurological immune-mediated disorders. The cDNA was produced through 5'RACE with 10-nucleotide random UMIs. Via MiXCR, TCRdb re-called the 5' RACE reads, giving one row per CDR3 protein. Of about 79,000 distinct CDR3 sequences listed, less than 15% are singletons. Between the trimmed V and J ends, which lost 2 bases and 9 bases, there was a span of 11 bases. Germline values: CDR1 SGHRS, CDR2 YFSETQ. The CDR3 has 13 residues. The chain carries TRBV5-1 and TRBJ1-4; the D is unclear. The sequencing sample was made of PBMCs. The TCR sequence derives from a woman in her forties or fifties in good health. The CDR3: CASSLPTNKKLFF. CDR3 in DNA: TGCGCCAGCAGCTTACCAACAAATAAAAAACTGTTTTTT.